One sample yielded the 5 T cell receptor beta chains listed below, sequenced in a study of blood T cell repertoires in COVID-19. Method: immunoSEQ multiplex PCR; TCRdb's copy keeps in-frame clones and lacks some. In the table there are about 160,000 clones, approximately 81% of which are singletons. The source material was PBMCs or T cells enriched from blood (not recorded which). These receptors came from a middle-aged woman with acute COVID-19.

The rearrangement links TRBV7-9 to TRBJ1-4; possible D gene TRBD1, 6 bases. The CDR3 has 13 amino acids. Germline CDR1 and CDR2: SEHNR and FQNEAQ (reference sequence). Trimming pared 5 bases from V and 7 bases from J, leaving 11 bases between. The CDR3 nucleotides read TGTGCCAGCAGCCTTTGGACAGCTGAAAAACTGTTTTTT. Translating it yields CASSLWTAEKLFF.

This clone was observed a single time. The V and J genes are TRBV13 and TRBJ2-5, with D uncertain. V lost 0 bases and J lost 1, with 9 bases in between. The CDR3 sequence is 15 residues long. Looked up from germline, CDR1 is PRHDT and CDR2 is FYEKMQ (reference sequence). CDR3 loop: CASSLGRAGQETQYF. The CDR3 bases are TGTGCCAGCAGCTTAGGCCGAGCAGGCCAAGAGACCCAGTACTTC.

The V gene is TRBV4-1, the J gene TRBJ1-1, with D unclear. V dropped 4 bases and J dropped 4 bases, with 13 bases sitting between them. The CDR3 has 14 residues. CDR1 is MGHRA, CDR2 YSYEKL, per germline. The CDR3 reads CASSPRGAGTEAFF. DNA for the CDR3: TGCGCCAGCAGCCCACGCGGTGCCGGCACTGAAGCTTTCTTT.

The sample holds a few counts of this clone. The V call is TRBV5-4, the J call TRBJ1-2, with D perhaps matching TRBD1 (5 bases). With 0 bases removed from V and 8 bases from J, the gap between germline ends came to 11 bases. The length of the CDR3 is 13 residues. CDR1 and CDR2 from the germline V gene are SGHNT and YYREEE (reference sequence). DNA for the CDR3: TGTGCCAGCAGCTTGGACAGGCTGGGGGGCTACACCTTC. Residues: CASSLDRLGGYTF.

This clone was detected a few times. The V gene is TRBV21-1, the J gene TRBJ2-3; the table's TRBD1 call for D was not verified on the DNA. TRBV21-1 counts as a pseudogene. CDR3 length: 14 amino acids. CDR3 residues: CASCQGAYTDTQYF. CDR3 bases: TGTGCCAGCTGTCAAGGGGCTTACACAGATACGCAGTATTTT.